This TCR beta chain came from a study of T cell repertoires in cytomegalovirus infection. Looking at the study overall: Public TCR beta signatures indicated both CMV infection and matching HLA type.

Study outcomes and limitations: Dominating the ex vivo response were HLA-C-restricted CMV-specific TCR beta clonotypes.

Trimming removed 5 bases from V and 4 bases from J; junction bases left unmatched: 6. CDR3 length equals 15 residues. From germline, CDR1 is SGHTA and CDR2 FQGNSA. TCRdb used MiXCR to reprocess the reads, holding one entry per CDR3 protein. This table holds roughly 300,000 distinct CDR3 sequences, over 7.5% found once. This clonotype was detected ten times or more. Its matching antigen is unknown. The chain has TRBV7-2 and TRBJ1-1; TRBD1 matches at 11 bases. The sequence was obtained from a human donor in good health (CMV status not recorded). Some clones in this sample may be carry-over from other donors' samples. The sequenced sample consisted of PBMCs. Written as DNA, the CDR3 is TGTGCCAGCAGCCTCACGGACAGGGGGCGCACTGAAGCTTTCTTT. Translated, it gives CASSLTDRGRTEAFF.